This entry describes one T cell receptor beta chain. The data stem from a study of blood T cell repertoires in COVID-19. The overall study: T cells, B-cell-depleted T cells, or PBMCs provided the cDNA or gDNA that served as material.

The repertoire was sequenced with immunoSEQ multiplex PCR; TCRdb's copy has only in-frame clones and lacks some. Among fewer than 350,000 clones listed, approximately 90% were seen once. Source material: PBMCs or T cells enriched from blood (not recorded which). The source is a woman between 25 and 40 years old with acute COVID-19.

The DNA of the CDR3 is TGCGCCAGCATGGTAGCGGGGCCCTCCTACAATGAGCAGTTCTTC. It encodes CASMVAGPSYNEQFF. The chain is built from TRBV5-1 and TRBJ2-1, with TRBD2 matching 8 bases. After removal of 6 bases from V and 0 bases from J, the junction contained 5 bases not matched to a gene. CDR1 SGHRS and CDR2 YFSETQ come from the germline V gene. The CDR3 is 15 amino acids. Full variable domain (missing parts from reference TRBV5-1 and TRBJ2-1): KAGVTQTPRYLIKTRGQQVTLSCSPISGHRSVSWYQQTPGQGLQFLFEYFSETQRNKGNFPGRFSGRQFSNSRSEMNVSTLELGDSALYLCASMVAGPSYNEQFFGPGTRLTVL.